Reported below is one T cell receptor beta chain. This sample was taken from a study of blood T cell repertoires in COVID-19. Profiled with immunoSEQ multiplex PCR; TCRdb holds only in-frame clones, not every one. The sample shows 95,000 or so clones, 81% of them seen only once. There are 13 residues in the CDR3. With 5 bases removed from V and 3 bases from J, the gap between germline ends came to 11 bases. Germline V lookup: CDR1 GTSNPN, CDR2 SVGIG (reference sequence). This receptor was identified in a man older than 75 with active or convalescent COVID-19. The sample was peripheral blood. The V and J genes are TRBV30 and TRBJ1-5; tentatively, D is TRBD1 (6 bases). The CDR3 nucleotides are TGTGCCTGGGGTACAGGGCACAATCAGCCCCAGCATTTT. Its protein product is CAWGTGHNQPQHF.